The 8 T cell receptor beta chains presented below share a single source sample, sequenced in a study of T cells in localized non-small cell lung cancer. Using immunoSEQ multiplex PCR, the repertoire was profiled, and TCRdb retains in-frame clones only, with some absent. The sample holds fewer than 40,000 clones; less than 80% are singletons and the top ten take less than 45%. Sequencing used peripheral blood, obtained before any cancer treatment. The receptor source for this set is a male donor aged 60 or over with stage II squamous cell lung carcinoma.

The rearrangement links TRBV2 to TRBJ2-2, with a possible D match to TRBD1 (6 bases). Trimming left V 7 bases short and J 0 bases short, with 15 bases between. The CDR3 runs 16 residues. Germline values: CDR1 SNHLY, CDR2 FYNNEI. The CDR3 is CASTPDRKTNTGELFF. The CDR3, as DNA: TGTGCCAGCACGCCTGACAGGAAAACGAACACCGGGGAGCTGTTTTTT.

The chain is built from TRBV9 and TRBJ2-3; 11 bases align to TRBD2. Unmatched junction bases numbered 7, after V lost 3 bases and J lost 4 bases. The CDR3 has 16 amino acids. Germline V CDR1 and CDR2: SGDLS, YYNGEE. The CDR3 loop is CASSANSGGVADTQYF. CDR3 DNA: TGTGCCAGCAGCGCCAATAGCGGGGGGGTCGCAGATACGCAGTATTTT. Supplemented by reference TRBV9 and TRBJ2-3, the full variable domain reads DSGVTQTPKHLITATGQRVTLRCSPRSGDLSVYWYQQSLDQGLQFLIQYYNGEERAKGNILERFSAQQFPDLHSELNLSSLELGDSALYFCASSANSGGVADTQYFGPGTRLTVL.

V is TRBV9 and J is TRBJ1-1, with D tentatively TRBD1 (6 bases). In germline, CDR1 is SGDLS, CDR2 YYNGEE. The CDR3 totals 17 residues. The germline V and J ends were trimmed by 4 bases and 6 bases, with 25 bases remaining between them. CDR3 sequence (DNA): TGTGCCAGCAGCCCGAGGGGGGGGATCACGAGGAATCCTGAAGCTTTCTTT. Its translation: CASSPRGGITRNPEAFF.

The J gene is TRBJ1-5, the V gene TRBV27, with D hard to call. The V end lost 3 bases, the J end lost 0 bases, and 9 bases lay between the germline ends. This CDR3 comprises 15 residues. Germline V lookup: CDR1 MNHEY, CDR2 SMNVEV (reference sequence). CDR3 region: CASSFWGNSNQPQHF. The CDR3, as DNA: TGTGCCAGCAGTTTTTGGGGAAATAGCAATCAGCCCCAGCATTTT.

The chain links TRBV7-3 to TRBJ2-1, with 7 bases identical to TRBD2. From germline, CDR1 is SGHTA and CDR2 FQGTGA. The V gene end was trimmed by 5 bases and the J gene end by 7 bases; junction bases not matched to a gene: 11. CDR3 length: 15 amino acids. The CDR3 DNA is TGTGCCAGCAGCCCAGGAGCGGGACTAACGAATGAGCAGTTCTTC. Protein sequence: CASSPGAGLTNEQFF.

The rearrangement links TRBV7-2 to TRBJ2-5; the D gene could be TRBD1 or TRBD2 (5 bases each). This CDR3 is 13 amino acids long. Germline loops: CDR1 SGHTA, CDR2 FQGNSA. V lost 5 bases, J lost 5 bases, and 12 bases lay in between. This CDR3 reads CASSLNEGETQYF. Here the CDR3 DNA reads TGTGCCAGCAGCCTTAACGAGGGGGAGACCCAGTACTTC. Full variable domain (remainder filled in from reference TRBV7-2 and TRBJ2-5): GAGVSQSPSNKVTEKGKDVELRCDPISGHTALYWYRQSLGQGLEFLIYFQGNSAPDKSGLPSDRFSAERTGGSVSTLTIQRTQQEDSAVYLCASSLNEGETQYFGPGTRLLVL.

The chain has TRBV27 and TRBJ1-1; D not certain. V was shortened by 4 bases and J by 4 bases, with 13 bases between the two germline ends. The CDR3 runs to 14 residues. CDR1 and CDR2 (germline): MNHEY, SMNVEV (reference sequence). The CDR3 DNA reads TGTGCCAGCAGTTCCCGGACTGGGGTCACTGAAGCTTTCTTT. It translates to CASSSRTGVTEAFF.

The chain combines TRBV6-1 with TRBJ2-2; TRBD1 agrees at 7 bases. CDR3 length: 14 amino acids. The ends lost 10 bases at V and 6 bases at J; junction bases unmatched: 11. Germline V gene sequence: CDR1 MNHNS, CDR2 SASEGT. In nucleotides, the CDR3 is TGTGCCATTACAGGACAGGTCCGTTCCGGGGAGCTGTTTTTT. It translates to CAITGQVRSGELFF.